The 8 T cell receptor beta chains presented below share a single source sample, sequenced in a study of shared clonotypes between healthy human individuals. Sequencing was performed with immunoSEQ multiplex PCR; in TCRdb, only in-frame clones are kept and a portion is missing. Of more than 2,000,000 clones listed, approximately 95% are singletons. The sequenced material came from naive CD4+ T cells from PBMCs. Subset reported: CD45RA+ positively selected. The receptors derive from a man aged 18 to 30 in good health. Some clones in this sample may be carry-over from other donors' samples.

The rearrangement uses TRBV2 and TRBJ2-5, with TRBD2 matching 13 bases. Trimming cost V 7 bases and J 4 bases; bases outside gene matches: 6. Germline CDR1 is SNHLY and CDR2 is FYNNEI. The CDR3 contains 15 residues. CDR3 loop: CASTGGLAGTETQYF. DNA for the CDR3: TGTGCCAGCACGGGGGGACTAGCGGGAACAGAGACCCAGTACTTC.

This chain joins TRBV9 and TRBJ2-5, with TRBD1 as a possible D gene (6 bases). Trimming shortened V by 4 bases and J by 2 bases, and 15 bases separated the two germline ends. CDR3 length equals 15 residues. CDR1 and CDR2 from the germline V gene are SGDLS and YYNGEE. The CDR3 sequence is CASSPDRTGQETQYF. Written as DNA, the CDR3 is TGTGCCAGCAGCCCAGACCGTACAGGGCAAGAGACCCAGTACTTC.

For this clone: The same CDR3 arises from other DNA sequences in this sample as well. CDR3 DNA sequence: TGTGCCAGCAGCTTGGCGAGTAGCGGAAGCACAGATACGCAGTATTTT. It encodes CASSLASSGSTDTQYF. The V gene is TRBV5-4, the J gene TRBJ2-3; tentative D call: TRBD2 (6 bases). Germline assignment: CDR1 SGHNT and CDR2 YYREEE (reference sequence). V lost 0 bases, J lost 0 bases, and 11 bases lay in between. This CDR3 is 16 amino acids long.

The CDR3 spells CASSSVTRVSYEQYF. CDR3 bases: TGTGCCAGCAGTTCGGTTACCAGGGTCTCCTACGAGCAGTACTTC. This chain uses TRBV28 with TRBJ2-7; D is possibly TRBD1 (5 bases). V was shortened by 4 bases and J by 0 bases, with 13 bases between the two germline ends. This CDR3 is built from 15 residues. Germline V gene data show CDR1 as MDHEN and CDR2 as SYDVKM.

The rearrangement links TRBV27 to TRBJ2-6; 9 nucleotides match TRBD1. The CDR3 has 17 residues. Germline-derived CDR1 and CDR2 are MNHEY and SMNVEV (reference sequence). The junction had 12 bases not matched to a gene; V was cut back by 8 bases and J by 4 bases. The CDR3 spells CASAGTGTLWGANVLTF. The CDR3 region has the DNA TGTGCCAGCGCCGGGACAGGGACTCTCTGGGGGGCCAACGTCCTGACTTTC.

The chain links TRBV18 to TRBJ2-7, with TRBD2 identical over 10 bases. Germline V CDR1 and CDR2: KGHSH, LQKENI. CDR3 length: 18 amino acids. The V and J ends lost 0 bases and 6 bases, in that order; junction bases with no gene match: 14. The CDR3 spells CASSPPRGGAGGPIEQYF. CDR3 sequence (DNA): TGTGCCAGCTCACCACCTCGCGGCGGAGCGGGAGGGCCCATCGAGCAGTACTTC. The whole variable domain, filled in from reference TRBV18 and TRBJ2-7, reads NAGVMQNPRHLVRRRGQEARLRCSPMKGHSHVYWYRQLPEEGLKFMVYLQKENIIDESGMPKERFSAEFPKEGPSILRIQQVVRGDSAAYFCASSPPRGGAGGPIEQYFGPGTRLTVT.

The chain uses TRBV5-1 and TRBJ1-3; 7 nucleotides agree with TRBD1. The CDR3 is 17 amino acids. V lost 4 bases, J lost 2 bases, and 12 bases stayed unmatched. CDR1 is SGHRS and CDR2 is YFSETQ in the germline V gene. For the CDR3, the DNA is TGCGCCAGCAGCCTGGCGGGCCCAGGGGGTGCTGGAAACACCATATATTTT. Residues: CASSLAGPGGAGNTIYF. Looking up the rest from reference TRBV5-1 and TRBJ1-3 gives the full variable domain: KAGVTQTPRYLIKTRGQQVTLSCSPISGHRSVSWYQQTPGQGLQFLFEYFSETQRNKGNFPGRFSGRQFSNSRSEMNVSTLELGDSALYLCASSLAGPGGAGNTIYFGEGSWLTVV.

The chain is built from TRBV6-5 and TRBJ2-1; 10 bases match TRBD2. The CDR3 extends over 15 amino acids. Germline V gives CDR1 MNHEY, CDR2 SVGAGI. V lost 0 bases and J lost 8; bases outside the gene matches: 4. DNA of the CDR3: TGTGCCAGCAGTTACTCTCCTAGCGGGAGCGATGAGCAGTTCTTC. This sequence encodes CASSYSPSGSDEQFF.